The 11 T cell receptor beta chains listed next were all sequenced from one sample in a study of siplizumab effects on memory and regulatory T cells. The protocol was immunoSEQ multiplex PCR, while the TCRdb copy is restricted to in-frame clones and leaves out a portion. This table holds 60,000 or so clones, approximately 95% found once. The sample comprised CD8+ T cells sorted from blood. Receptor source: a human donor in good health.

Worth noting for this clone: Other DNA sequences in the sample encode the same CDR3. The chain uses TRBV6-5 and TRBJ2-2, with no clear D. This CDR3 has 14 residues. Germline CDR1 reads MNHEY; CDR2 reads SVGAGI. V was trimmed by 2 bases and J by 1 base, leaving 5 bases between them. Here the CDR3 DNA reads TGTGCCAGCAGTTACACCCTGAACACCGGGGAGCTGTTTTTT. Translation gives CASSYTLNTGELFF.

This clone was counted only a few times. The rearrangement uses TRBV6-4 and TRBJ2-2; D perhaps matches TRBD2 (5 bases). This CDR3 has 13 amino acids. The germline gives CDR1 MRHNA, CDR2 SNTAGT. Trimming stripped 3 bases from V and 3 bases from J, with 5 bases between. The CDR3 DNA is TGTGCCAGCAGTGAGGACTACACCGGGGAGCTGTTTTTT. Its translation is CASSEDYTGELFF.

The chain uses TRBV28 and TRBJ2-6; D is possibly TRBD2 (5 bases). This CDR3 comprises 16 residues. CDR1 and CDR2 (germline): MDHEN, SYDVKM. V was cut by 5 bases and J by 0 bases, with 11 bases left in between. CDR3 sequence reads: CASSDSRASGANVLTF. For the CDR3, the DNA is TGTGCCAGCAGTGACTCGAGGGCCTCTGGGGCCAACGTCCTGACTTTC.

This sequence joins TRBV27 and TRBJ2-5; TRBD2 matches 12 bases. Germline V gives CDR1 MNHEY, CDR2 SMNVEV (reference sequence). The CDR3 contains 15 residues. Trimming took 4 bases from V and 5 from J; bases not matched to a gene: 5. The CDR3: CASSSLAGGAETQYF. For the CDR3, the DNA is TGTGCCAGCAGTTCCCTAGCGGGAGGGGCCGAGACCCAGTACTTC.

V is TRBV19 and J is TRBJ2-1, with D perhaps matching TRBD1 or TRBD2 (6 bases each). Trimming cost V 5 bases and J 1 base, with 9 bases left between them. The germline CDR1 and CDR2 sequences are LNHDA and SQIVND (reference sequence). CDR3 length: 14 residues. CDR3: CASSRGGSYNEQFF. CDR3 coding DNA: TGTGCCAGTAGTCGAGGGGGGTCCTACAATGAGCAGTTCTTC.

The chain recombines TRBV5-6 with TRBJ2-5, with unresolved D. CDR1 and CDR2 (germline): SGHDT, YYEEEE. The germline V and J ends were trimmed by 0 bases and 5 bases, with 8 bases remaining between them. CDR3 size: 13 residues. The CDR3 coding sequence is TGTGCCAGCAGCTTGGCGCCGGAGGAGACCCAGTACTTC. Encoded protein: CASSLAPEETQYF.

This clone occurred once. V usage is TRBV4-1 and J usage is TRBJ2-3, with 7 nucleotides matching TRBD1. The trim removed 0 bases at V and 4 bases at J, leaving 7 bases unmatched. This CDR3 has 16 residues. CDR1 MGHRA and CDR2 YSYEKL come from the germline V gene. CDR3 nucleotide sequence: TGCGCCAGCAGCCAAGATCGAGGGGGCCGGGCAGATACGCAGTATTTT. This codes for CASSQDRGGRADTQYF.

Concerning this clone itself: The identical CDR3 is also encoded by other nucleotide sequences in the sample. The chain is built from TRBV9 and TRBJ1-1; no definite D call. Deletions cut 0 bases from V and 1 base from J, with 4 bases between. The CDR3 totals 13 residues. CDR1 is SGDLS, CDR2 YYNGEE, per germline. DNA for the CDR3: TGTGCCAGCAGCGTAGGACCGAACACTGAAGCTTTCTTT. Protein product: CASSVGPNTEAFF.

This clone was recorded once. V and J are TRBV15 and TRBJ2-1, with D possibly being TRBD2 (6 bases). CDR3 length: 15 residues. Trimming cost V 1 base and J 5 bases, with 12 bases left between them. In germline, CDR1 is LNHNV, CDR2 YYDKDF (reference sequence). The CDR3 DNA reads TGTGCCACCAGCAGAGTGTTGGGGGGAGACAATGAGCAGTTCTTC. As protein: CATSRVLGGDNEQFF. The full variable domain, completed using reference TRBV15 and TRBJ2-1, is DAMVIQNPRYQVTQFGKPVTLSCSQTLNHNVMYWYQQKSSQAPKLLFHYYDKDFNNEADTPDNFQSRRPNTSFCFLDIRSPGLGDTAMYLCATSRVLGGDNEQFFGPGTRLTVL.

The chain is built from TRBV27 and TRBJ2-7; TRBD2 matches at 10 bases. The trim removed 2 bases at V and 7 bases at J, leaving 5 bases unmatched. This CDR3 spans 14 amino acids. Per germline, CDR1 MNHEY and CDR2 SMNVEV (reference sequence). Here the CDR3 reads CASSLGTSGNEQYF. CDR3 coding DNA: TGTGCCAGCAGTTTAGGAACTAGCGGGAATGAGCAGTACTTC.

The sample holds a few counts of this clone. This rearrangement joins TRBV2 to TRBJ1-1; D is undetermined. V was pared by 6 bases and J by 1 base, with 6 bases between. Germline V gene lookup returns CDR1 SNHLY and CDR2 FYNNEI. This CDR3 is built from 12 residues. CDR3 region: CASSGSNTEAFF. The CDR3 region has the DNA TGTGCCAGCAGCGGTTCGAACACTGAAGCTTTCTTT.